The clone carrying this TCR beta chain came up a few times. This record comes from a study of blood T cell repertoires in COVID-19. Per the original methods: Quantification of nucleated cells was approximated via reference gene primer amplification. The protocol was immunoSEQ multiplex PCR, while the TCRdb copy is restricted to in-frame clones and leaves out a portion. D and trimming come from the DNA, and the V and J calls and clone size come from that table. This sample yields 150,000 to 200,000 clones, of which 82% are seen a single time; approximately 7.8% belongs to the top ten. The Seattle patients, enrolled during active infection, were followed longitudinally. V was shortened by 0 bases and J by 4 bases, with 9 bases between the two germline ends. The V gene's germline CDR1 is MNHEY and CDR2 SVGAGI. The CDR3 runs 15 residues.

Material: peripheral blood. The clonotype was recovered from a woman aged 55-75 years with COVID-19, enrolled during active disease. The chain recombines TRBV6-5 with TRBJ1-4, with D hard to call. Here the CDR3 reads CASSYSGPLNEKLFF. The CDR3 nucleotides are TGTGCCAGCAGTTACTCTGGGCCACTTAATGAAAAACTGTTTTTT.